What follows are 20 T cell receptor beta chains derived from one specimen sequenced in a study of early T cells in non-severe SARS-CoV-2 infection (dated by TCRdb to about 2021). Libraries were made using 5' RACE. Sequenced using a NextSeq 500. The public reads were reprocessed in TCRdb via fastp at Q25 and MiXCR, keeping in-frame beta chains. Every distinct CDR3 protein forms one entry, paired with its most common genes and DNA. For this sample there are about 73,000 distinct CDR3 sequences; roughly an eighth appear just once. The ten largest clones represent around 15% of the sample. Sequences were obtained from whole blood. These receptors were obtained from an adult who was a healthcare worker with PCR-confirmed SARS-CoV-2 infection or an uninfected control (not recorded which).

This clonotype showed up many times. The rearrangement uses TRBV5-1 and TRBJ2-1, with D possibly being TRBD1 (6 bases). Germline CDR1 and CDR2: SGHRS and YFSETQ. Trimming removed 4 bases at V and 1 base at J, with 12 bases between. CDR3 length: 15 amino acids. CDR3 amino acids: CASSLSDSSYNEQFF. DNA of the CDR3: TGCGCCAGCAGCCTATCGGACAGTTCCTACAATGAGCAGTTCTTC. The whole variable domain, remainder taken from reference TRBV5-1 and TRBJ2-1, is KAGVTQTPRYLIKTRGQQVTLSCSPISGHRSVSWYQQTPGQGLQFLFEYFSETQRNKGNFPGRFSGRQFSNSRSEMNVSTLELGDSALYLCASSLSDSSYNEQFFGPGTRLTVL.

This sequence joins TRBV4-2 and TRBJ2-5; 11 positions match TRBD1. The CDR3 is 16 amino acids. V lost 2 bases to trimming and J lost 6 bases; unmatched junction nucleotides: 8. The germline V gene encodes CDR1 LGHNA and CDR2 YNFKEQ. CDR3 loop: CASSQPDRGQGKTQYF. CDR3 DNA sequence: TGTGCCAGCAGCCAACCGGACAGGGGGCAGGGGAAGACCCAGTACTTC.

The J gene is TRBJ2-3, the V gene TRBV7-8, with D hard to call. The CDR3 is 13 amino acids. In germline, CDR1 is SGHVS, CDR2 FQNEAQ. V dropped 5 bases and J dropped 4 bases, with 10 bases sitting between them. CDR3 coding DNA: TGTGCCAGCAGCCCTTCTTTCGCAGATACGCAGTATTTT. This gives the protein CASSPSFADTQYF.

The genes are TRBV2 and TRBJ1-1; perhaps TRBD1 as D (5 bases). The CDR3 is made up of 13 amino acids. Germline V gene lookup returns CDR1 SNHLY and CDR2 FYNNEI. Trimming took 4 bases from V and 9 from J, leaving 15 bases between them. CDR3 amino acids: CASSGAPGTKAFF. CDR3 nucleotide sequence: TGTGCCAGCAGTGGCGCCCCCGGGACGAAAGCTTTCTTT.

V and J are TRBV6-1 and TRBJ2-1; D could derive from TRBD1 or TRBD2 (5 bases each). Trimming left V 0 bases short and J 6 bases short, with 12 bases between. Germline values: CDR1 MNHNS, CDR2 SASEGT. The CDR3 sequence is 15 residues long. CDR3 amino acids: CASSEAGVSGNEQFF. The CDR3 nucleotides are TGTGCCAGCAGTGAAGCGGGGGTAAGCGGCAATGAGCAGTTCTTC.

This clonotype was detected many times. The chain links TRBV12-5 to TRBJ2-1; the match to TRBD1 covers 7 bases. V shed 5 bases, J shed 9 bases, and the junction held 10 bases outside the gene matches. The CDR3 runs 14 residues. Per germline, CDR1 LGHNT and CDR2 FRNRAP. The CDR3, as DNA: TGTGCTAGTGGTGAGGGACAGCCACTCGGTGAGCAGTTCTTC. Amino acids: CASGEGQPLGEQFF.

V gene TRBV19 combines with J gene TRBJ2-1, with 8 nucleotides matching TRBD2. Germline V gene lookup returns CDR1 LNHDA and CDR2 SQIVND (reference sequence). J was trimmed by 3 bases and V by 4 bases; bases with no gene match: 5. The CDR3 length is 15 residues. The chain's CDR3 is CASSTGLVGYNEQFF. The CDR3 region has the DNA TGTGCCAGTAGTACGGGACTAGTGGGCTACAATGAGCAGTTCTTC.

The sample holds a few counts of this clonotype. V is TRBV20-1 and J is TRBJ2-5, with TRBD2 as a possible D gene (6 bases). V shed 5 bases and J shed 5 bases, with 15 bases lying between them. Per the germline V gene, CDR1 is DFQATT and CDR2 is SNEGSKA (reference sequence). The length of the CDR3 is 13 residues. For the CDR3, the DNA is TGCAGTGCTGCCCTAAACGGAGGGGAGACCCAGTACTTC. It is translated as CSAALNGGETQYF.

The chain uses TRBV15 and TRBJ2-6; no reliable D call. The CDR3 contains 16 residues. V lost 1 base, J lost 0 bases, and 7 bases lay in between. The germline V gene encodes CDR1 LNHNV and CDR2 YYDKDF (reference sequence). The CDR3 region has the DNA TGTGCCACCAGCAGAGTACAAGCCTCTGGGGCCAACGTCCTGACTTTC. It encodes CATSRVQASGANVLTF.

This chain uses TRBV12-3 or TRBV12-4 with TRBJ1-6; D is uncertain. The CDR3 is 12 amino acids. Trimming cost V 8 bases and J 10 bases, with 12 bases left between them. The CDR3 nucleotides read TGTGCCAGCTCGGGGATGGGATCACCCCTCCACTTT. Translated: CASSGMGSPLHF.

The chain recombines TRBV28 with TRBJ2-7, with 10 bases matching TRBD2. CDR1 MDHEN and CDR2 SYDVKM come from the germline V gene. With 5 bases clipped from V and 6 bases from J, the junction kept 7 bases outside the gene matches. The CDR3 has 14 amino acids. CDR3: CASSLAGAGSEQYF. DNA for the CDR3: TGTGCCAGCAGTCTAGCGGGGGCCGGAAGCGAGCAGTACTTC.

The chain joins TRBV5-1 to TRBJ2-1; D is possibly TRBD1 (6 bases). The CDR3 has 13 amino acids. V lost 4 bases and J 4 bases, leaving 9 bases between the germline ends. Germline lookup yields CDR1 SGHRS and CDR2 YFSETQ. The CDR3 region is CASSIQGYNEQFF. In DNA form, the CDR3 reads TGCGCCAGCAGCATTCAGGGGTACAATGAGCAGTTCTTC.

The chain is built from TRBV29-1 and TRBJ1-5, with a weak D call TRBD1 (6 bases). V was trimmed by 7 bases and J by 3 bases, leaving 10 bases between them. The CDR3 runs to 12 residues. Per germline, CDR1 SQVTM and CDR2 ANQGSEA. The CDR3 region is CSAGGANQPQHF. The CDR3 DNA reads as TGCAGCGCGGGGGGGGCCAATCAGCCCCAGCATTTT.

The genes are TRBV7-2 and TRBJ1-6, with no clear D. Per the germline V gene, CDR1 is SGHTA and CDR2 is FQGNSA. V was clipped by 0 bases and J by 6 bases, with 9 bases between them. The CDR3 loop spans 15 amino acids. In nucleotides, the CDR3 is TGTGCCAGCAGCTTAGCGCTGCAGGTTAATTCACCCCTCCACTTT. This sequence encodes CASSLALQVNSPLHF. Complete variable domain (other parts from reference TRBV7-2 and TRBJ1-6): GAGVSQSPSNKVTEKGKDVELRCDPISGHTALYWYRQSLGQGLEFLIYFQGNSAPDKSGLPSDRFSAERTGGSVSTLTIQRTQQEDSAVYLCASSLALQVNSPLHFGNGTRLTVT.

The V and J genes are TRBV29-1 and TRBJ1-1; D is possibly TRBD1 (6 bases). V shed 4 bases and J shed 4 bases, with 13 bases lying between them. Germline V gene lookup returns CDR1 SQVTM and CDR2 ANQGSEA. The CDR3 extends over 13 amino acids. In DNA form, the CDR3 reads TGCAGCGTTGGTACAGGGTCGGGCACTGAAGCTTTCTTT. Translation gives CSVGTGSGTEAFF. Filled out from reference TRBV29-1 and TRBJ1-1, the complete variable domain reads SAVISQKPSRDICQRGTSLTIQCQVDSQVTMMFWYRQQPGQSLTLIATANQGSEATYESGFVIDKFPISRPNLTFSTLTVSNMSPEDSSIYLCSVGTGSGTEAFFGQGTRLTVV.

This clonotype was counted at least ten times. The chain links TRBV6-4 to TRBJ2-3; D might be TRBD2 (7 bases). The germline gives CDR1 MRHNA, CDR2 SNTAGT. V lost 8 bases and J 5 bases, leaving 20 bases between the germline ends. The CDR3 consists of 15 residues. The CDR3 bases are TGTGCCAGCTCCCTGGCGGGGGCTAGCGGAGATACGCAGTATTTT. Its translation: CASSLAGASGDTQYF.

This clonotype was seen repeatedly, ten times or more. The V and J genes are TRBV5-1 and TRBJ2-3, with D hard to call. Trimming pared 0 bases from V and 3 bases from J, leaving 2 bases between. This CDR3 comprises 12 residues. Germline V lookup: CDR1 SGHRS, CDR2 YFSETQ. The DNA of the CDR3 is TGCGCCAGCAGCTTGGTAACAGATACGCAGTATTTT. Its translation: CASSLVTDTQYF. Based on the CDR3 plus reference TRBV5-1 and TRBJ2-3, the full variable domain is KAGVTQTPRYLIKTRGQQVTLSCSPISGHRSVSWYQQTPGQGLQFLFEYFSETQRNKGNFPGRFSGRQFSNSRSEMNVSTLELGDSALYLCASSLVTDTQYFGPGTRLTVL.

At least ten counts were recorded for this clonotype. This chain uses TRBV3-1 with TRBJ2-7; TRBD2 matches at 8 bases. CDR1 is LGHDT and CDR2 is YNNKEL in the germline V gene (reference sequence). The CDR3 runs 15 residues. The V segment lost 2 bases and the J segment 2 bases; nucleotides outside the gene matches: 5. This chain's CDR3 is CASSQFSGGAYEQYF. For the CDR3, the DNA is TGTGCCAGCAGCCAATTTTCCGGGGGGGCCTACGAGCAGTACTTC.

CDR3 protein: CASSLVGGLRHNEQFF. The CDR3 DNA is TGTGCCAGCAGTTTAGTCGGGGGCCTAAGGCACAATGAGCAGTTCTTC. This sequence joins TRBV12-3 or TRBV12-4 and TRBJ2-1; D may match TRBD1 or TRBD2 (6 bases each). This CDR3 region has 16 residues. Trimming removed 1 base at V and 5 bases at J, with 15 bases between.

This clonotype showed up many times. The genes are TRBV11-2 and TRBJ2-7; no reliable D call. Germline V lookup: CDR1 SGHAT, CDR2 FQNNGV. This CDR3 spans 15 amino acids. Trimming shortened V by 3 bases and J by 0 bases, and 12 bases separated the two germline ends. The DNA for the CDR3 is TGTGCCAGCAGCTTGGACGGTACCAGCTCCTACGAGCAGTACTTC. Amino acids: CASSLDGTSSYEQYF.